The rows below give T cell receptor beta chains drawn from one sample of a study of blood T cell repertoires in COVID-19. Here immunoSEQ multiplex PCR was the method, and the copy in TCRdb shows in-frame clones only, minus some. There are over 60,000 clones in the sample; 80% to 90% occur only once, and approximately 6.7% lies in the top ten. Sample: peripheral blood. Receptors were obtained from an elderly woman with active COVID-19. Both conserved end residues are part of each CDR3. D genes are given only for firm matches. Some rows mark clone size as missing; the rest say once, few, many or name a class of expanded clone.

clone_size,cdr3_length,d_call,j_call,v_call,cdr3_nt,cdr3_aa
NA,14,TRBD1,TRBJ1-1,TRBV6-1,TGTGCCAGCAGTGAACAGGGGGTGGCCACTGAAGCTTTCTTT,CASSEQGVATEAFF
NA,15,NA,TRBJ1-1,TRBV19,TGTGCCAGTAGTCCGTCCTTCGGGATGAACACTGAAGCTTTCTTT,CASSPSFGMNTEAFF
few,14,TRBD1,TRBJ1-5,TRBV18,TGTGCCAGCTCGTCTACAGGGGCGGTTCAGCCCCAGCATTTT,CASSSTGAVQPQHF
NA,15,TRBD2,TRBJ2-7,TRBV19,TGTGCCAGTAGTATAGTGAGAGCGGGATCGGGGGAGCAGTACTTC,CASSIVRAGSGEQYF
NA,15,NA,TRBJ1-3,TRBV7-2,TGTGCCAGCAGCTTATGGGGGCGCTCTGGAAACACCATATATTTT,CASSLWGRSGNTIYF
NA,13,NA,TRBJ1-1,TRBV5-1,TGCGCCAGCAGCTTCTCCGGGACAAGCGAAGCTTTCTTT,CASSFSGTSEAFF
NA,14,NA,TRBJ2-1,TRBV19,TGTGCCAGTAAGGACTTGAGCTCCTACAATGAGCAGTTCTTC,CASKDLSSYNEQFF
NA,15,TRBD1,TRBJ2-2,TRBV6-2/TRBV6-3,TGTGCCAGCAGTCGACAGGGGGGGAACACCGGGGAGCTGTTTTTT,CASSRQGGNTGELFF
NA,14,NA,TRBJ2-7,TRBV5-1,TGCGCCAGCAGCCTGACCGGGATCTCCTACGAGCAGTACTTC,CASSLTGISYEQYF
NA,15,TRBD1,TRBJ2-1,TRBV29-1,TGCAGCGTCGGGGGACAGGGGAACTCCTACAATGAGCAGTTCTTC,CSVGGQGNSYNEQFF
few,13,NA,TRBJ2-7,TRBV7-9,TGTGCCAGCAGCTTCGCAGGATCCTACGAGCAGTACTTC,CASSFAGSYEQYF
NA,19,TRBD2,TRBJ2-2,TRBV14,TGTGCCAGCAGCCAAGTAGGCCTAGCGGGAGAGGCGAACACCGGGGAGCTGTTTTTT,CASSQVGLAGEANTGELFF
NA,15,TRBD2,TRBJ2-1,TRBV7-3,TGTGCCAGCAGCTTAACTAGCGGGAGACCGAATGAGCAGTTCTTC,CASSLTSGRPNEQFF
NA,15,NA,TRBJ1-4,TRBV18,TGTGCCAGCTCACCGGGAACAGGAGCTAATGAAAAACTGTTTTTT,CASSPGTGANEKLFF
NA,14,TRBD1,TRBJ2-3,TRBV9,TGTGCCAGCAGCAGGACAGGGGGCCCCGATACGCAGTATTTT,CASSRTGGPDTQYF
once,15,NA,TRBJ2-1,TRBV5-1,TGCGCCAGCAGTTTAACTGCGGGTTTCCCGGGAGAGCAGTTCTTC,CASSLTAGFPGEQFF
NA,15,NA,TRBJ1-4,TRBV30,TGTGCCTTCCTACCTAAACGAATGTCAAATGAAAAACTGTTTTTT,CAFLPKRMSNEKLFF
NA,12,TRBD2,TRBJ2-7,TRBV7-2,TGTGCCAGCAGCTATGGACTAGCGGGACAGTACTTC,CASSYGLAGQYF
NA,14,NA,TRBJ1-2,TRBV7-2,TGTGCCAGCAGCCCCTGGAATTCGGGCTATGGCTACACCTTC,CASSPWNSGYGYTF
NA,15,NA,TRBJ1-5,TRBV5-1,TGCGCCAGCAGCTTGGGTGCAGGGGGCAATCAGCCCCAGCATTTT,CASSLGAGGNQPQHF
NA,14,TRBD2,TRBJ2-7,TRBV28,TGTGCCAGCAGCCCGCGGGGGGGAAGGTACGAGCAGTACTTC,CASSPRGGRYEQYF
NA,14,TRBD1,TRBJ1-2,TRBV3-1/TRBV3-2,TGTGCCAGCAGCCAGCAGGGGGGAAACTATGGCTACACCTTC,CASSQQGGNYGYTF
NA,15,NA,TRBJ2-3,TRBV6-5,TGTGCCAGCATTCCAGCGGACAGCCCCACAGATACGCAGTATTTT,CASIPADSPTDTQYF
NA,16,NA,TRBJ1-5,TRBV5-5,TGTGCCAGCAGCCCCCTACCGCAGGTTAGCAATCAGCCCCAGCATTTT,CASSPLPQVSNQPQHF
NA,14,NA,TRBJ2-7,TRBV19,TGTGCCAGTAGTATAGATCTGAGCGGGTACGAGCAGTACTTC,CASSIDLSGYEQYF
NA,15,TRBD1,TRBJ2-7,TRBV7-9,TGTGCCAGCAGCCAAAGAGGACAGGGGGTGAACGAGCAGTACTTC,CASSQRGQGVNEQYF
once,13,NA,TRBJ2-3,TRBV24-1,TGTGCCACCAGTGGACAGGCCACAGATACGCAGTATTTT,CATSGQATDTQYF
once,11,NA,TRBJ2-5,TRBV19,TGTGCCAGTAGTAACAGGGAGACCCAGTACTTC,CASSNRETQYF
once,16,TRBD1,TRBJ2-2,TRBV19,TGTGCCAGCAGTGTCACAGGGGGCCTAAACACCGGGGAGCTGTTTTTT,CASSVTGGLNTGELFF
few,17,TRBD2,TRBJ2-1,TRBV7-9,TGTGCCAGCAGCTTAAGGCGCGGGAGAAGCTCCTACAATGAGCAGTTCTTC,CASSLRRGRSSYNEQFF
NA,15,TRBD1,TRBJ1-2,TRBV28,TGTGCCAGCAGTAGAGGCAACAGGGGGCTCGGTGGCTACACCTTC,CASSRGNRGLGGYTF
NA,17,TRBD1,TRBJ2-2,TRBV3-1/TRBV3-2,TGTGCCAGCAGCCATATTACAGGGGTAATTGGCACCGGGGAGCTGTTTTTT,CASSHITGVIGTGELFF
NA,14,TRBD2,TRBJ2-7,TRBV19,TGTGCCAGTAGTATACGCGGGAGCTCCTACGAGCAGTACTTC,CASSIRGSSYEQYF
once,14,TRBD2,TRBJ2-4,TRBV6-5,TGTGCCAGCACCGAGACTAGCGGGAATGACATTCAGTACTTC,CASTETSGNDIQYF
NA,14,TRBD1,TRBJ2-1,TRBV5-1,TGCGCCAGCAGCTTGGGTCAGGGGGCCCATGAGCAGTTCTTC,CASSLGQGAHEQFF
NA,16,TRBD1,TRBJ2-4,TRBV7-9,TGTGCCAGCAGACCTCCGCGGACAGGTCTGGTAAACATTCAGTACTTC,CASRPPRTGLVNIQYF
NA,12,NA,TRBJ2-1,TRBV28,TGTGCCAGCAGTTTCGCAACATTAGAGCAGTTCTTC,CASSFATLEQFF
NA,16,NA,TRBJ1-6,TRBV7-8,TGTGCCAGCAGCTTAAGGTGGAGCTCCTATAATTCACCCCTCCACTTT,CASSLRWSSYNSPLHF